What follows describes a single TCR beta chain. Which antigen it targets is not known. Base quality data are lacking; no much larger clone is found one base away. This entry belongs to a study of blood T cell repertoires in COVID-19 (dated by TCRdb to 2018 to 2020). Context from the whole study: Samples from collaborators originated in the United States, Italy and Spain and spanned both the acute and convalescent phases of COVID-19. The prospective study material was composed of cDNA or gDNA derived from T cells, B-cell-depleted T cells, or PBMCs. Deeply sampled blood TCRbeta repertoires from subjects exposed to, actively infected with, or recovered from COVID-19 were included in the dataset. A freely available public database, intended as a resource for researchers studying the immune response to SARS-CoV-2, is where the repertoires were released. The samples were drawn from the first 160 participants of the ongoing ImmuneRACE study and from 1,254 subjects provided by 6 global collaborators. The sample metadata nearly always contained a de-identified subject ID, COVID-19 status, age in years and sex. Where available, HLA class I and class II types were taken from metadata supplied by the sample provider and were not determined by assay-based typing.

What the study reported, not specific to this receptor: The amount of clinical and demographic metadata varied by source and participant and was provided uncurated.

The CDR3 starts with the cysteine, ends with the phenylalanine, and has 16 residues. Of all the DNA, just the CDR3 is kept, 48 bases in frame from base 1. The germline V gene provides CDR1 LGHNA and CDR2 YSLEER. The junction carries 9 bases between V and J, which are trimmed by 0 bases and 0 bases respectively. TCRbeta CDR3 regions were amplified from genomic DNA using the immunoSEQ Assay, a bias-controlled multiplex PCR. The study's own analysis went as follows. Nucleated cell counts per sample were estimated from amplification of reference gene primers within the assay. To quantify the absolute abundance of each unique TCRbeta CDR3 rearrangement, sequence reads were collapsed and filtered. For each sample, productive Simpson clonality was calculated by taking the square root of Simpson's diversity index across productive rearrangements. The table comes from immuneACCESS by way of TCRdb, which keeps in-frame sequences with V and J called. Part of the clones is missing from these tables; in studies checked, under half for an unresolved V gene and the rest for unknown reasons. V and J calls and clone size follow that table, whereas D and trimming were derived from the DNA. This sample gives more than 200,000 clones in total; about 85% of them show up just once. Of the sample, roughly 10% falls within the top ten clones.

One collaborating source in Seattle enrolled patients while the patients were actively infected and followed the patients over time throughout the course of disease. Each collaborating institution followed its own protocols to collect whole blood in K2EDTA tubes. For TCRbeta analysis, collaborator samples were shipped as frozen whole blood, as isolated PBMCs, or as DNA extracted from either sample type. What was sequenced was peripheral blood. The receptor was isolated from a woman in her fifties or sixties with COVID-19, enrolled during active disease. This receptor chain uses TRBV4-3 and TRBJ1-3; the D gene cannot be named for sure. The DNA reads as follows: TGCGCCAGCAGCCAAGAAAGACTGATCTCTGGAAACACCATATATTTT. This yields the protein CASSQERLISGNTIYF.